This T cell receptor (beta chain) was retrieved from a study of blood T cell repertoires in COVID-19. At the level of the study: Researchers got acute and convalescent COVID-19 samples from the United States, Italy and Spain. The cDNA or gDNA used as material had been derived from T cells, B-cell-depleted T cells, or PBMCs.

CDR1 LNHDA and CDR2 SQIVND come from the germline V gene (reference sequence). V dropped 3 bases and J dropped 13 bases, with 15 bases sitting between them. The CDR3 has 12 residues. This table comes from immunoSEQ multiplex PCR, and its TCRdb copy is limited to in-frame clones, with some not included. The table has about 290,000 clones, around nine tenths seen once. The specimen was peripheral blood. The chain combines TRBV19 with TRBJ1-2; weak D call: TRBD1 (6 bases). The sequence came from a woman in her twenties or thirties with COVID-19, enrolled during active disease. The DNA for the CDR3 is TGTGCCAGTAGTATTGGAGCCCAGGGGTCCACCTTC. Translation: CASSIGAQGSTF.